Below are 28 T cell receptor beta chains sequenced from a single sample in a study of cytomegalovirus exposure and HLA in healthy donors. Profiling relied on immunoSEQ multiplex PCR, and the TCRdb table lists in-frame clones only, not all of them. The sample shows about 330,000 clones, roughly 89% of them seen only once. Sequencing used PBMCs. The receptors stem from a woman aged 18-35 years in good health and CMV-seronegative.

The chain recombines TRBV4-3 with TRBJ1-5; D may be TRBD1 (5 bases). The CDR3 totals 15 residues. The ends were cut back, 0 bases at V and 4 bases at J, with 10 bases in the middle. Germline loops: CDR1 LGHNA, CDR2 YSLEER. The CDR3, as DNA: TGCGCCAGCAGCCAAGATTGGCAGGGTAATCAGCCCCAGCATTTT. This encodes CASSQDWQGNQPQHF.

The rearrangement joins TRBV12-5 to TRBJ2-3; 11 bases are shared with TRBD2. The V gene end was trimmed by 5 bases and the J gene end by 2 bases; junction bases not matched to a gene: 6. The CDR3 sequence is 16 residues long. Germline V gene lookup returns CDR1 LGHNT and CDR2 FRNRAP. The CDR3 DNA sequence: TGTGCTAGTGGTCCAGGGACTAGCGGATCCACAGATACGCAGTATTTT. Translated, it gives CASGPGTSGSTDTQYF.

The genes are TRBV27 and TRBJ2-1; weak D call: TRBD1 (5 bases). CDR3 length: 18 amino acids. Germline values: CDR1 MNHEY, CDR2 SMNVEV (reference sequence). Trimming left V 6 bases short and J 3 bases short, with 24 bases between. CDR3 in DNA: TGTGCCAGCAGGGCCCCCTTCCGAACAGGTACAGACTACAATGAGCAGTTCTTC. Translation gives CASRAPFRTGTDYNEQFF.

V and J are TRBV5-4 and TRBJ2-2, with D maybe TRBD1 (5 bases). Germline values: CDR1 SGHNT, CDR2 YYREEE (reference sequence). This CDR3 has 15 amino acids. Trimming took off 3 bases at V and 0 bases at J, with 9 bases between the two ends. The CDR3 reads CASSSGYTNTGELFF. Here the CDR3 DNA reads TGTGCCAGCAGCTCAGGGTATACGAACACCGGGGAGCTGTTTTTT.

This chain connects TRBV30 to TRBJ2-2; no clear D. Per the germline V gene, CDR1 is GTSNPN and CDR2 is SVGIG (reference sequence). V gave up 3 bases and J gave up 3 bases, with 5 bases separating them. The CDR3 has 12 residues. The CDR3 region is CAWSGDTGELFF. The CDR3 bases are TGTGCCTGGAGCGGAGACACCGGGGAGCTGTTTTTT.

The chain is built from TRBV11-2 and TRBJ2-1, with 13 bases matching TRBD2. V lost 3 bases, J lost 7 bases, and 12 bases stayed unmatched. The CDR3 runs to 18 residues. The germline gives CDR1 SGHAT, CDR2 FQNNGV. The CDR3 loop is CASSFGSGLAGATNEQFF. The CDR3 bases are TGTGCCAGCAGCTTCGGGAGCGGACTAGCGGGAGCTACAAATGAGCAGTTCTTC.

The chain uses TRBV27 and TRBJ2-3; D unclear. The length of the CDR3 is 19 residues. Germline-derived CDR1 and CDR2 are MNHEY and SMNVEV (reference sequence). Trimming stripped 4 bases from V and 2 bases from J, with 25 bases between. The CDR3 bases are TGTGCCAGCAGTTCCCAAACGAGAATTAGCAGTAAGTTCACAGATACGCAGTATTTT. This translates into CASSSQTRISSKFTDTQYF.

The CDR3 loop reads CASSIGPRGAKNIQYF. The DNA for the CDR3 is TGTGCCAGTAGTATAGGCCCTAGGGGGGCCAAAAACATTCAGTACTTC. The chain couples TRBV19 to TRBJ2-4, with a possible D match to TRBD1 (6 bases). Between the trimmed V and J ends, which lost 1 base and 1 base, there was a span of 11 bases. CDR3 length equals 16 residues. Per the germline V gene, CDR1 is LNHDA and CDR2 is SQIVND (reference sequence).

The chain is built from TRBV28 and TRBJ2-7, with TRBD1 identical over 9 bases. V was pared by 6 bases and J by 2 bases, with 5 bases of the junction left unmatched. Germline-derived CDR1 and CDR2 are MDHEN and SYDVKM. There are 14 residues in the CDR3. The CDR3 coding sequence is TGTGCCAGCAGACCGGGACAGGGAACCTACGAGCAGTACTTC. This encodes CASRPGQGTYEQYF.

V and J are TRBV2 and TRBJ2-5; 7 bases fit TRBD2. The length of the CDR3 is 15 residues. Germline values: CDR1 SNHLY, CDR2 FYNNEI. J gave up 3 bases and V 7 bases, and 11 bases lay outside the gene matches. The chain's CDR3 is CASKSGGLGKETQYF. In DNA form, the CDR3 reads TGTGCCAGCAAATCGGGGGGACTCGGAAAAGAGACCCAGTACTTC.

This chain links TRBV5-6 with TRBJ2-5; 8 bases agree with TRBD2. There are 14 residues in the CDR3. Germline V gene lookup returns CDR1 SGHDT and CDR2 YYEEEE. J was trimmed by 2 bases and V by 1 base; bases with no gene match: 1. The CDR3 protein is CASSLLAGQETQYF. The CDR3 region has the DNA TGTGCCAGCAGCTTGTTAGCGGGGCAAGAGACCCAGTACTTC.

The rearrangement links TRBV7-2 to TRBJ2-7, with 11 bases that match TRBD2. V lost 3 bases to trimming and J lost 3 bases; unmatched junction nucleotides: 4. The CDR3 has 15 residues. CDR1 is SGHTA, CDR2 FQGNSA, per germline. This CDR3 is CASSFAGLADYEQYF. The CDR3 nucleotides are TGTGCCAGCAGCTTCGCGGGACTAGCGGACTACGAGCAGTACTTC.

This rearrangement joins TRBV7-2 to TRBJ2-7; 8 bases match TRBD1. Germline lookup yields CDR1 SGHTA and CDR2 FQGNSA. CDR3 size: 14 residues. J was trimmed by 3 bases and V by 5 bases; bases with no gene match: 6. CDR3 sequence reads: CASSRLGQDYEQYF. The CDR3 DNA sequence: TGTGCCAGCAGCCGCTTGGGACAGGACTACGAGCAGTACTTC.

This chain connects TRBV4-1 to TRBJ1-5; 10 nucleotides line up with TRBD1. V lost 1 base to trimming and J lost 6 bases; unmatched junction nucleotides: 3. The CDR3 runs 15 residues. The V gene's germline CDR1 is MGHRA and CDR2 YSYEKL. CDR3 loop: CASSQGQGASQPQHF. CDR3 DNA sequence: TGCGCCAGCAGCCAAGGACAGGGGGCTTCTCAGCCCCAGCATTTT.

This clone showed up just once. V is TRBV9 and J is TRBJ1-4; D call uncertain. This CDR3 region has 13 residues. Trimming left V 4 bases short and J 7 bases short, with 11 bases between. From germline, CDR1 is SGDLS and CDR2 YYNGEE. CDR3 region: CASSPHEGEKLFF. Written as DNA, the CDR3 is TGTGCCAGCAGCCCCCATGAGGGTGAAAAACTGTTTTTT.

The CDR3 nucleotides are TGTGCCAGCAGCCCAATGGAGCCGGGACAGGGGGGCATTCAGTACTTC. Amino acids: CASSPMEPGQGGIQYF. The V gene is TRBV7-2, the J gene TRBJ2-4, with 11 bases identical to TRBD1. Losses at the gene ends were 5 bases for V and 9 bases for J; bases not matched to a gene: 12. The CDR3 extends over 16 amino acids. The germline CDR1 and CDR2 sequences are SGHTA and FQGNSA. The full variable domain, rest sourced from reference TRBV7-2 and TRBJ2-4, is GAGVSQSPSNKVTEKGKDVELRCDPISGHTALYWYRQSLGQGLEFLIYFQGNSAPDKSGLPSDRFSAERTGGSVSTLTIQRTQQEDSAVYLCASSPMEPGQGGIQYFGAGTRLSVL.

CDR3 in amino acids: CASSPRTGGGNGYGYTF. The CDR3 nucleotides are TGTGCCAGCAGTCCACGGACAGGGGGGGGGAACGGCTATGGCTACACCTTC. The chain combines TRBV27 with TRBJ1-2, with 10 positions matching TRBD1. V trimming: 5 bases; J trimming: 4 bases; junction bases outside the gene matches: 13. Germline V gene lookup returns CDR1 MNHEY and CDR2 SMNVEV (reference sequence). This CDR3 has 17 amino acids.

This chain uses TRBV9 with TRBJ2-7; D is perhaps TRBD2 (7 bases). Germline assignment: CDR1 SGDLS and CDR2 YYNGEE. Trimming pared 0 bases from V and 0 bases from J, leaving 10 bases between. The CDR3 runs 15 residues. The CDR3 here is CASSVVAGASYEQYF. CDR3 bases: TGTGCCAGCAGCGTAGTTGCGGGGGCCTCCTACGAGCAGTACTTC.

This chain uses TRBV6-5 with TRBJ1-1; D call uncertain. The germline gives CDR1 MNHEY, CDR2 SVGAGI. V dropped 6 bases and J dropped 10 bases, with 18 bases sitting between them. The CDR3 has 13 residues. DNA for the CDR3: TGTGCCAGCAGCCCCGGAGGCAACAAGGTAGCTTTCTTT. Its protein is CASSPGGNKVAFF.

With respect to this clone: Additional DNA sequences in this sample encode the identical CDR3. The chain joins TRBV15 to TRBJ2-7, with D possibly being TRBD2 (5 bases). Trimming stripped 1 base from V and 6 bases from J, with 7 bases between. The CDR3 runs to 12 residues. Germline CDR1 is LNHNV and CDR2 is YYDKDF (reference sequence). The CDR3 reads CATSRGGLEQYF. CDR3 in DNA: TGTGCCACCAGCAGAGGAGGGCTCGAGCAGTACTTC.

The table lists this clone with many counts. V usage is TRBV9 and J usage is TRBJ2-7; 8 bases are shared with TRBD2. V was clipped by 3 bases and J by 6 bases; unmatched bases: 11. The CDR3 has 15 amino acids. The germline V gene has CDR1 SGDLS and CDR2 YYNGEE. The CDR3 loop is CASSGGGSGTVEQYF. The CDR3 DNA is TGTGCCAGCAGCGGTGGGGGTAGCGGGACGGTCGAGCAGTACTTC.

The chain is built from TRBV18 and TRBJ1-5, with 7 bases identical to TRBD1. Germline loops: CDR1 KGHSH, CDR2 LQKENI. With 3 bases clipped from V and 0 bases from J, the junction kept 5 bases outside the gene matches. The CDR3 spans 16 residues. The CDR3 is CASSPDRTSSNQPQHF. Here the CDR3 DNA reads TGTGCCAGCTCACCGGACAGGACAAGTAGCAATCAGCCCCAGCATTTT. Full variable domain (outside the CDR3, taken from reference TRBV18 and TRBJ1-5): NAGVMQNPRHLVRRRGQEARLRCSPMKGHSHVYWYRQLPEEGLKFMVYLQKENIIDESGMPKERFSAEFPKEGPSILRIQQVVRGDSAAYFCASSPDRTSSNQPQHFGDGTRLSIL.

The chain is built from TRBV7-3 and TRBJ2-2; 8 nucleotides match TRBD2. The J segment lost 4 bases and the V segment lost 2 bases, leaving 3 bases of the junction unmatched. The germline CDR1 and CDR2 sequences are SGHTA and FQGTGA. This CDR3 contains 15 residues. The CDR3 loop reads CASSLDGRVTGELFF. The CDR3 DNA is TGTGCCAGCAGCTTAGACGGGAGGGTCACCGGGGAGCTGTTTTTT.

The table lists this clone with many counts. The chain is built from TRBV4-2 and TRBJ1-5; 8 positions match TRBD1. Germline CDR1 reads LGHNA; CDR2 reads YNFKEQ. This CDR3 contains 15 residues. V lost 0 bases to trimming and J lost 8 bases; unmatched junction nucleotides: 6. For the CDR3, the DNA is TGTGCCAGCAGCCAAGATCGGACAGGGCTAAAGCCCCAGCATTTT. Encoded protein: CASSQDRTGLKPQHF.

This chain connects TRBV27 to TRBJ2-7; D perhaps matches TRBD2 (6 bases). Germline assignment: CDR1 MNHEY and CDR2 SMNVEV (reference sequence). Trimming stripped 5 bases from V and 0 bases from J, with 20 bases between. The CDR3 spans 17 residues. CDR3 sequence reads: CASSPPGQAGLSYEQYF. CDR3 DNA: TGTGCCAGCAGTCCACCGGGGCAAGCGGGCCTCTCCTACGAGCAGTACTTC.

The V and J genes are TRBV10-3 and TRBJ2-3; D may be TRBD1 (6 bases). Germline V CDR1 and CDR2: ENHRY, SYGVKD. CDR3 length: 16 residues. V was pared by 4 bases and J by 2 bases, with 16 bases between. The CDR3 protein is CAISARDNVFTDTQYF. The CDR3 coding sequence is TGTGCCATCAGTGCTCGGGACAACGTCTTCACAGATACGCAGTATTTT.

V usage is TRBV25-1 and J usage is TRBJ2-5, with D perhaps matching TRBD1 (5 bases). CDR1 is MGHDK and CDR2 is SYGVNS in the germline V gene. CDR3 size: 13 residues. Trimming took off 3 bases at V and 5 bases at J, with 10 bases between the two ends. CDR3 in amino acids: CASSEPGLETQYF. The DNA of the CDR3 is TGTGCCAGCAGTGAGCCAGGGCTGGAGACCCAGTACTTC.

V usage is TRBV7-9 and J usage is TRBJ2-1; 7 nucleotides agree with TRBD1. Germline lookup yields CDR1 SEHNR and CDR2 FQNEAQ (reference sequence). V shed 3 bases, J shed 6 bases, and the junction held 5 bases outside the gene matches. CDR3 size: 14 residues. In nucleotides, the CDR3 is TGTGCCAGCAGCTTCGACAGGGTTAGCAATGAGCAGTTCTTC. As protein: CASSFDRVSNEQFF. Full variable domain (outside the CDR3, taken from reference TRBV7-9 and TRBJ2-1): DTGVSQNPRHKITKRGQNVTFRCDPISEHNRLYWYRQTLGQGPEFLTYFQNEAQLEKSRLLSDRFSAERPKGSFSTLEIQRTEQGDSAMYLCASSFDRVSNEQFFGPGTRLTVL.